This T cell receptor (beta chain) originates from a study of blood T cell repertoires in COVID-19. TCRdb keeps only in-frame clones here, not all; method: immunoSEQ multiplex PCR. The data contain around 450,000 clones, roughly 90% of them singletons. V lost 4 bases, J lost 6 bases, and 7 bases stayed unmatched. The CDR3 spans 14 residues. Germline lookup yields CDR1 MGHRA and CDR2 YSYEKL. Sequencing was carried out using peripheral blood. The receptor comes from a woman aged 25 to 39 with acute or convalescent COVID-19. This chain uses TRBV4-1 with TRBJ2-7; 9 bases match TRBD2. CDR3 nucleotides: TGCGCCAGCAGCCCCCCCGCGACTAGCGGCGAGCAGTACTTC. Encoded protein: CASSPPATSGEQYF.